This TCR beta chain was recorded in a study of radiotherapy plus CTLA-4 blockade in lung cancer. Background on the study: Objective responses were seen in roughly 20% of patients, disease control in less than 40%. The study, taken as a whole, reports: Reports state that early shifts in blood T cell clones, with interferon-beta, best predicted response. Tumor-origin TCR clones grew in blood after radiotherapy plus ipilimumab.

It was focal radiation plus CTLA-4 blockade with ipilimumab that patients with chemo-refractory metastatic non-small-cell lung cancer received. This clone was recorded a few times. Its specificity is not known. CDR3 length: 17 residues. The ends lost 5 bases at V and 2 bases at J; junction bases unmatched: 10. The germline V gene encodes CDR1 ENHRY and CDR2 SYGVKD. Sequencing used immunoSEQ multiplex PCR; TCRdb keeps in-frame clones, though not all of them. The sample contains 110,000 or so clones, 78% of which appear only once. Source: peripheral blood, taken from a patient treated with radiotherapy plus ipilimumab. The chain combines TRBV10-3 with TRBJ1-5, with 9 nucleotides matching TRBD1. The sequence derives from a human donor with non-small cell lung cancer who had a partial response to radiotherapy plus ipilimumab. CDR3 bases: TGTGCCATCAGTCCCGGGACAGGGTCGAGGGGCAATCAGCCCCAGCATTTT. Translation gives CAISPGTGSRGNQPQHF.